Below, 18 T cell receptor beta chains from the same sample are listed, as sequenced in a study of cytomegalovirus exposure and HLA in healthy donors. Primers for the PCR totalled 60 Vbeta and 13 Jbeta. TCRdb keeps only in-frame clones here, not all; method: immunoSEQ multiplex PCR. The sample table includes tens of thousands of clones. The material sequenced was PBMCs. These receptors all come from a young man in good health and CMV-seropositive.

This chain joins TRBV11-3 and TRBJ1-1; no firm D call. The germline V and J ends were trimmed by 5 bases and 1 base, with 14 bases remaining between them. The germline CDR1 and CDR2 sequences are SGHNT and YENEEA. This CDR3 spans 15 amino acids. CDR3 sequence: CASSPQRGPNTEAFF. The CDR3 nucleotides read TGTGCCAGCAGCCCCCAACGCGGGCCGAACACTGAAGCTTTCTTT.

The chain uses TRBV2 and TRBJ1-5; TRBD1 matches 7 bases. The CDR3 sequence is 15 residues long. With 6 bases clipped from V and 3 bases from J, the junction kept 8 bases outside the gene matches. Germline assignment: CDR1 SNHLY and CDR2 FYNNEI. The CDR3 protein is CASSRQGQDNQPQHF. As DNA, the CDR3 is TGTGCCAGCAGCCGACAGGGTCAGGACAATCAGCCCCAGCATTTT.

The chain carries TRBV21-1 and TRBJ2-1; TRBD2 was called by the table and not checked on the DNA. TRBV21-1 is a listed pseudogene. There are 17 residues in the CDR3. DNA for the CDR3: TGTGCCAGCAGCAAAGGCCCGACTAGCGGGACTTACAATGAGCAGTTCTTC. As protein: CASSKGPTSGTYNEQFF.

This chain joins TRBV30 and TRBJ2-7, with 10 bases matching TRBD2. The CDR3 runs 14 residues. In germline, CDR1 is GTSNPN, CDR2 SVGIG (reference sequence). The CDR3 loop is CAGNLGLAGVGQYF. The CDR3 region has the DNA TGTGCGGGGAATCTGGGGCTAGCGGGAGTCGGGCAGTACTTC.

The CDR3 region is CASSPARGNGYTF. The CDR3 bases are TGCGCCAGCAGCCCCGCCCGGGGTAATGGCTACACCTTC. The chain employs TRBV5-1 and TRBJ1-2, with D uncertain. Trimming took off 4 bases at V and 6 bases at J, with 13 bases between the two ends. Germline loops: CDR1 SGHRS, CDR2 YFSETQ. The CDR3 length is 13 residues.

V and J are TRBV6-1 and TRBJ1-2; 7 nucleotides agree with TRBD1. Looked up from germline, CDR1 is MNHNS and CDR2 is SASEGT. The V and J ends lost 2 bases and 4 bases, in that order; junction bases with no gene match: 7. The CDR3 has 15 residues. CDR3 nucleotides: TGTGCCAGCAGTGAAATAGGGGGCAGTAGCTATGGCTACACCTTC. Its translation: CASSEIGGSSYGYTF.

The chain has TRBV4-1 and TRBJ2-1; 8 positions match TRBD2. The CDR3 runs 16 residues. The trim removed 0 bases at V and 6 bases at J, leaving 7 bases unmatched. Germline assignment: CDR1 MGHRA and CDR2 YSYEKL. As DNA, the CDR3 is TGCGCCAGCAGCCAAGACGGGCTAGCGGGCCTCAATGAGCAGTTCTTC. Translating it yields CASSQDGLAGLNEQFF.

This rearrangement joins TRBV27 to TRBJ1-2; no reliable D call. The germline CDR1 and CDR2 sequences are MNHEY and SMNVEV (reference sequence). CDR3 length equals 14 residues. V lost 2 bases, J lost 2 bases, and 9 bases lay in between. The CDR3 loop reads CASSLRESNYGYTF. Here the CDR3 DNA reads TGTGCCAGCAGTTTACGGGAATCCAACTATGGCTACACCTTC.

The chain joins TRBV18 to TRBJ2-7; 10 bases line up with TRBD2. This CDR3 has 16 amino acids. Germline lookup yields CDR1 KGHSH and CDR2 LQKENI. The V gene end was trimmed by 2 bases and the J gene end by 7 bases; junction bases not matched to a gene: 11. The CDR3 nucleotides are TGTGCCAGCTCACCAGGCCTAGCGGGAGTCTCAGGGGAGCAGTACTTC. Translation gives CASSPGLAGVSGEQYF.

The chain recombines TRBV7-3 with TRBJ1-1; 9 nucleotides line up with TRBD1. This CDR3 contains 16 residues. The ends lost 2 bases at V and 4 bases at J; junction bases unmatched: 8. CDR1 is SGHTA, CDR2 FQGTGA, per germline. This CDR3 reads CASSLGGRDRATEAFF. CDR3 DNA sequence: TGTGCCAGCAGCTTAGGGGGGAGGGACAGGGCCACTGAAGCTTTCTTT.

The chain carries TRBV5-1 and TRBJ2-3, with 7 positions matching TRBD1. With 8 bases clipped from V and 0 bases from J, the junction kept 6 bases outside the gene matches. There are 14 residues in the CDR3. Germline V gene lookup returns CDR1 SGHRS and CDR2 YFSETQ. The CDR3 nucleotides read TGCGCCAGTGGACAGGCGGCTAGCACAGATACGCAGTATTTT. Encoded protein: CASGQAASTDTQYF.

This rearrangement joins TRBV30 to TRBJ1-1; 9 bases map to TRBD1. Germline values: CDR1 GTSNPN, CDR2 SVGIG (reference sequence). The CDR3 contains 13 residues. The V segment lost 4 bases and the J segment 8 bases; nucleotides outside the gene matches: 8. CDR3 loop: CAWTWTGAREAFF. As DNA, the CDR3 is TGTGCCTGGACTTGGACAGGGGCCCGAGAAGCTTTCTTT.

The chain is built from TRBV19 and TRBJ2-5; 8 bases agree with TRBD1. Matching the DNA end better, TRBJ2-7 makes the J call doubtful. Germline values: CDR1 LNHDA, CDR2 SQIVND (reference sequence). This CDR3 region has 15 residues. CDR3 nucleotide sequence: TGTGCCAGTAGTATATCGCAGGGGGCGACGTACGAGCAGTACTTC. Translating it yields CASSISQGATYEQYF.

J is TRBJ2-7 and V is TRBV7-9, with 9 bases fitting TRBD2. The CDR3 spans 15 residues. Germline values: CDR1 SEHNR, CDR2 FQNEAQ (reference sequence). V shed 2 bases, J shed 4 bases, and the junction held 6 bases outside the gene matches. In DNA form, the CDR3 reads TGTGCCAGCAGCTTAACCCGGACTAGCGTTTACGAGCAGTACTTC. This sequence encodes CASSLTRTSVYEQYF. Drawing the rest from reference TRBV7-9 and TRBJ2-7, the complete variable domain is DTGVSQNPRHKITKRGQNVTFRCDPISEHNRLYWYRQTLGQGPEFLTYFQNEAQLEKSRLLSDRFSAERPKGSFSTLEIQRTEQGDSAMYLCASSLTRTSVYEQYFGPGTRLTVT.

The chain is built from TRBV25-1 and TRBJ1-4; perhaps TRBD1 as D (6 bases). Per germline, CDR1 MGHDK and CDR2 SYGVNS. The CDR3 runs 14 residues. V lost 7 bases to trimming and J lost 4 bases, with 13 bases between them. The CDR3 DNA sequence: TGTGCCAGCACCAAGGGGGGGTTTAATGAAAAACTGTTTTTT. Its protein is CASTKGGFNEKLFF.

The V call is TRBV5-1, the J call TRBJ2-5; the match to TRBD1 covers 7 bases. The length of the CDR3 is 14 residues. The trim removed 8 bases at V and 1 base at J, leaving 8 bases unmatched. Germline V gene sequence: CDR1 SGHRS, CDR2 YFSETQ. This chain's CDR3 is CASSHGTAQETQYF. The CDR3 DNA reads TGCGCCAGTTCCCACGGGACAGCCCAAGAGACCCAGTACTTC.

CDR3 sequence: CAWSGIGGTGEQYF. The CDR3 nucleotides read TGTGCCTGGAGTGGAATCGGGGGAACCGGCGAGCAGTACTTC. This sequence joins TRBV30 and TRBJ2-7; perhaps TRBD2 as D (6 bases). Germline CDR1 reads GTSNPN; CDR2 reads SVGIG (reference sequence). The CDR3 is 14 residues long. V lost 1 base, J lost 6 bases, and 16 bases lay in between.

CDR3 loop: CASSELGGQETQYF. The CDR3 nucleotides read TGTGCCAGCAGTGAATTGGGGGGCCAAGAGACCCAGTACTTC. V and J are TRBV25-1 and TRBJ2-5, with TRBD2 as a possible D gene (6 bases). Germline V lookup: CDR1 MGHDK, CDR2 SYGVNS. V lost 1 base and J 1 base, leaving 7 bases between the germline ends. This CDR3 region has 14 residues.